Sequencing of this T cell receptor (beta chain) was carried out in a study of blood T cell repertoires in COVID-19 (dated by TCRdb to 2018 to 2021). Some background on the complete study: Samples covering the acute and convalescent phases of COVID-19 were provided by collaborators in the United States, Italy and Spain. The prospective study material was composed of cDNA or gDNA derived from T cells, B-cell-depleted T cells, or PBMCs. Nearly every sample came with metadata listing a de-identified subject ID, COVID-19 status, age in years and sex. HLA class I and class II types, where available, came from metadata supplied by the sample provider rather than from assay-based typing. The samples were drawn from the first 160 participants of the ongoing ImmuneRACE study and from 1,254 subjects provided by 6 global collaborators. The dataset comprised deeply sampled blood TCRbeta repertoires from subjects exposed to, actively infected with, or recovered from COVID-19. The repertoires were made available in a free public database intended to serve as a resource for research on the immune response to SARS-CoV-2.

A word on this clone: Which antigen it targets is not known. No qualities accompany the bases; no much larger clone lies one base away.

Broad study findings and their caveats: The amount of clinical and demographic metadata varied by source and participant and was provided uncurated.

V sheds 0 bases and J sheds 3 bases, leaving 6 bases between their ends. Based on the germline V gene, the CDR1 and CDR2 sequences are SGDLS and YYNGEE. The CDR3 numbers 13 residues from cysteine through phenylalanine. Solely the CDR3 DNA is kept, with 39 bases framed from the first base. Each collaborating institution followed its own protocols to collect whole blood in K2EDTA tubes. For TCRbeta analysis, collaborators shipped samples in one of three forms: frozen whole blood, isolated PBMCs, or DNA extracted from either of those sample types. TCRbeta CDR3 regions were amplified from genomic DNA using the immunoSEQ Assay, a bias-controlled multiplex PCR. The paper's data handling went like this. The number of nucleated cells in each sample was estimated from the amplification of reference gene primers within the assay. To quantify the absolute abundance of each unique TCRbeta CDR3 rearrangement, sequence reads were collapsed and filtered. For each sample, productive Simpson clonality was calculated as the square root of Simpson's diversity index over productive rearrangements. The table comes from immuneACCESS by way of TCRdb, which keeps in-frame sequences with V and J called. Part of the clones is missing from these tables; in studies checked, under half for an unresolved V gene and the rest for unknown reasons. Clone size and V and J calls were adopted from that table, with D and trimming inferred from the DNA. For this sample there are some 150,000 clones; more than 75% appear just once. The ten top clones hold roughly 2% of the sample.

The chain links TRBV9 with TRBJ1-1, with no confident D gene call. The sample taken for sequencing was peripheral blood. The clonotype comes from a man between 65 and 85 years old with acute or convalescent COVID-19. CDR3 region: CASSVDGYTEAFF. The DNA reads TGTGCCAGCAGCGTAGATGGCTACACTGAAGCTTTCTTT. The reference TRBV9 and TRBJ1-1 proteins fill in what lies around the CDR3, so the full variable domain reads DSGVTQTPKHLITATGQRVTLRCSPRSGDLSVYWYQQSLDQGLQFLIQYYNGEERAKGNILERFSAQQFPDLHSELNLSSLELGDSALYFCASSVDGYTEAFFGQGTRLTVV.